The clone carrying this T cell receptor (beta chain) was counted many times. Its target is unknown. These data come from a study of CD8+CD57+ T cells in acquired aplastic anemia. In the study overall: Healthy donor CD4+ samples were sequenced to a depth that averaged about 10.8 million reads.

Trimming shortened V by 6 bases and J by 6 bases, and 21 bases separated the two germline ends. The CDR3 runs to 16 residues. The V gene's germline CDR1 is LNHNV and CDR2 YYDKDF (reference sequence). General study results and limits: Patients versus controls showed no significant CD8+ Simpson's diversity difference. Patients had around 30 CD8+ CDR3 sequences in common with controls (the shared set).

Genomic DNA provided the template from which TCR beta VDJ and CDR3 profiles were obtained. TCRdb fed the reads into MiXCR, producing one record per CDR3 protein. The sample includes 75,000 to 90,000 distinct CDR3 sequences, less than 60% of them seen just once. This receptor was identified in a human donor in good health, serving as a control. V usage is TRBV15 and J usage is TRBJ1-5, with D possibly TRBD1 on 5 matching bases. Sequenced: sorted CD4+, CD8+, or CD8+CD57+ T cells (not recorded which) from PBMCs. CDR3 amino acids: CATRTSGGGGGQPQHF. The CDR3 region has the DNA TGTGCCACCAGAACCTCCGGGGGGGGTGGGGGTCAGCCCCAGCATTTT. Filled out from reference TRBV15 and TRBJ1-5, the complete variable domain reads DAMVIQNPRYQVTQFGKPVTLSCSQTLNHNVMYWYQQKSSQAPKLLFHYYDKDFNNEADTPDNFQSRRPNTSFCFLDIRSPGLGDTAMYLCATRTSGGGGGQPQHFGDGTRLSIL.